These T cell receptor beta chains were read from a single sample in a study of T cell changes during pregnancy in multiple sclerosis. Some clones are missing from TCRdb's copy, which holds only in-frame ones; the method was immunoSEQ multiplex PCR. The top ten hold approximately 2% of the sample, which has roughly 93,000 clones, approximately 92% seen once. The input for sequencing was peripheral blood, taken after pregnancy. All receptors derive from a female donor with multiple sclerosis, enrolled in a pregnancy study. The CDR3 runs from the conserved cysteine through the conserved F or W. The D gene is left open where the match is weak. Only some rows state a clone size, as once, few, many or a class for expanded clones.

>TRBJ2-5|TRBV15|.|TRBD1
TGTGCCACCAGCCCTACAGGGGCAGAGACCCAGTACTTC
CATSPTGAETQYF
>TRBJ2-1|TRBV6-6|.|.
TGTGCCAGCAGTTACGGAGCGGGTCACAATGAGCAGTTCTTC
CASSYGAGHNEQFF
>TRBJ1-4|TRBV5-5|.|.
TGTGCCAGCAGCCTGGGACTTGACGGGGCTAATGAAAAACTGTTTTTT
CASSLGLDGANEKLFF
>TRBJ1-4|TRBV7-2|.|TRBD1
TGTGCCAGCAGCTTACAGGGGGCGGATGAAAAACTGTTTTTT
CASSLQGADEKLFF
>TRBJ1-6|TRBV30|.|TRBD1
TGTGCCTGGAGTACAGGGGATAATTCACCCCTCCACTTT
CAWSTGDNSPLHF
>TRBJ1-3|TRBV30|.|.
TGTGCCTGGACCGCCGGACAGTTCTCTGGAAACACCATATATTTT
CAWTAGQFSGNTIYF
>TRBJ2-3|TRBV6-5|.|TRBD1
TGTGCCAGCAGTTACGGACAGGACACAGATACGCAGTATTTT
CASSYGQDTDTQYF
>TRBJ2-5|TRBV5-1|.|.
TGCGCCAGCAGCTTACAGGGAGGGACCCAAGAGACCCAGTACTTC
CASSLQGGTQETQYF
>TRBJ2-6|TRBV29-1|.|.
TGCAGCGCCAGGGCCTACTCTGGGGCCAACGTCCTGACTTTC
CSARAYSGANVLTF
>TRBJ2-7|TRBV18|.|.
TGTGCCAGCTCTAGGGAGACCCGATACGAGCAGTACTTC
CASSRETRYEQYF
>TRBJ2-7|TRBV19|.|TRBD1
TGTGCCAGTAGTATGCCCGGGACAGGGATCTACGAGCAGTACTTC
CASSMPGTGIYEQYF
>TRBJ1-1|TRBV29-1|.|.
TGCAGCGTTAACCCAAAAGCGGAAGCTTTCTTT
CSVNPKAEAFF
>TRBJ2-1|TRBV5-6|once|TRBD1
TGTGCCAGCAGCTCCCGGGACAGGGTTGGTGGTGAGCAGTTCTTC
CASSSRDRVGGEQFF
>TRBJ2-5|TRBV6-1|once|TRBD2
TGTGCCAGCCGAAGAGAGCGGGGCCAAGAGACCCAGTACTTC
CASRRERGQETQYF
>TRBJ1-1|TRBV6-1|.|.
TGTGCCAGCAGTGAAATGCTTCCCCGCGGGCCGCCAGGAGCTTTCTTT
CASSEMLPRGPPGAFF
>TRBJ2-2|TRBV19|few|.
TGTGCCAGTAGGATCAGGACCGGGGAGCTGTTTTTT
CASRIRTGELFF
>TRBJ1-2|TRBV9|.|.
TGTGCCAGCAGCGTAGGATCGGGGGGCCGGAATGGCTACACCTTC
CASSVGSGGRNGYTF
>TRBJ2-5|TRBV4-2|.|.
TGTGCCAGCAGCCAAGAGGGGCTAGAGACCCAGTACTTC
CASSQEGLETQYF
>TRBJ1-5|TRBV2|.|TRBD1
TGTGCCAGCACCTCGGGACAGTTCAATCAGCCCCAGCATTTT
CASTSGQFNQPQHF
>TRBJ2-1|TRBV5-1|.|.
TGCGCCAGCAGCTTGCAAACCTACAATGAGCAGTTCTTC
CASSLQTYNEQFF
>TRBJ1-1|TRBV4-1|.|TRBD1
TGCGCCAGCAGCCAAGGCGACAGGGCCGCTGAAGCTTTCTTT
CASSQGDRAAEAFF
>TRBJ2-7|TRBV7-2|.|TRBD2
TGTGCCAGCAGCTTAGTAAGCAGGGAGGGCGAGCAGTACTTC
CASSLVSREGEQYF
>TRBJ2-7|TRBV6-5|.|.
TGTGCCAGCAGTTACTCGTGGGACACCGGGTCCTACGAGCAGTACTTC
CASSYSWDTGSYEQYF
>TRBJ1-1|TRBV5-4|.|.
TGTGCCAGCAGCCGACAGGCGGAAGCTTTCTTT
CASSRQAEAFF
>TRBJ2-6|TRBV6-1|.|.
TGTGCCAGCACAACCGCTAGCTCTGGGGCCAACGTCCTGACTTTC
CASTTASSGANVLTF
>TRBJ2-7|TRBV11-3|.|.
TGTGCCAGCAGCTCGACCGGGAAGGGTCTGTACTTC
CASSSTGKGLYF
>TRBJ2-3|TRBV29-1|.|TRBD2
TGCAGCGGGCGACTAGCGGGGGGCACGGATACGCAGTATTTT
CSGRLAGGTDTQYF
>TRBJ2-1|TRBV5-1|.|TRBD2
TGCGCCAGCAGCCCCACTCTAGCGGGAGGGCCCGATGAGCAGTTCTTC
CASSPTLAGGPDEQFF
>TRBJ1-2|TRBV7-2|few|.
TGTGCCAGCAGCTCACAGGCTGACTATGGCTACACCTTC
CASSSQADYGYTF
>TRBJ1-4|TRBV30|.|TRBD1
TGTGCCTGGAGCGGGGAAGGGGGCAGTGATTACGGAAAACTGTTTTTT
CAWSGEGGSDYGKLFF
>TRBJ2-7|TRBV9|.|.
TGTGCCAGCAGCATCAATGACGGAGACGAGCAGTACTTC
CASSINDGDEQYF
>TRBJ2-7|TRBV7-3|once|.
TGTGCCAGCAGCTATTCCGGGGGGCCCTCCTACGAGCAGTACTTC
CASSYSGGPSYEQYF
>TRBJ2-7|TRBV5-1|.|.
TGCGCCAGCAGCTTCCGGGACACAGGCTACGAGCAGTACTTC
CASSFRDTGYEQYF
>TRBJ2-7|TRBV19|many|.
TGTGCCAGTAGTATAACGTCAGGGGATTACGGCGAGCAGTACTTC
CASSITSGDYGEQYF
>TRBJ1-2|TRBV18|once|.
TGTGCCAGCTCTCTCCAGGATCAAGGGACATCCCATGGCTACACCTTC
CASSLQDQGTSHGYTF
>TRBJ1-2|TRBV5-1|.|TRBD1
TGCGCCAGCAGCTTGGAGGGACAGGGGCCGGGGCGGGGAGCAACCTTC
CASSLEGQGPGRGATF
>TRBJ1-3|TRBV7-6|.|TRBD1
TGTGCCAGCAGCTTAGTCGTCGACAGGGCCTCTGGAAACACCATATATTTT
CASSLVVDRASGNTIYF
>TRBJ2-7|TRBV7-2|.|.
TGTGCCAGCAGCCCTAGCGTCTACGAGCAGTACTTC
CASSPSVYEQYF
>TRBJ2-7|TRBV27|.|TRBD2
TGTGCCAGCAGTCGTAGCGGACTAGCGGGAGCCCCGGGGGAGCAGTACTTC
CASSRSGLAGAPGEQYF
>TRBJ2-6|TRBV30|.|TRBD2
TGTGCCTGGGACTGGGGGGGGGCTGGGGCCAACGTCCTGACTTTC
CAWDWGGAGANVLTF
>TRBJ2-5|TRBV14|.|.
TGTGCCAGCAGCCAAGATTGGCGGGAAGAGACCCAGTACTTC
CASSQDWREETQYF
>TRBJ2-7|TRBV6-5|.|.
TGTGCCAGCCAGGACTGGGACTCCTACGAGCAGTACTTC
CASQDWDSYEQYF
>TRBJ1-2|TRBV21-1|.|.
TGTGCCAGCAGCAAAGCTACCACGACAGGGAGTTGTAAGGCCTTC
CASSKATTTGSCKAF
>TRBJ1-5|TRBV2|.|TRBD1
TGTGCCAGCAGTTTGGACAGGGTCGATCAGCCCCAGCATTTT
CASSLDRVDQPQHF
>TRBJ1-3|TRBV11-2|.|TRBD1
TGTGCCAGCAGCTTAACAGGGGTTGGAAACACCATATATTTT
CASSLTGVGNTIYF
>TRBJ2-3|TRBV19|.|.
TGTGCCAGTAGTACCAATGGAGGATTAACAGATACGCAGTATTTT
CASSTNGGLTDTQYF